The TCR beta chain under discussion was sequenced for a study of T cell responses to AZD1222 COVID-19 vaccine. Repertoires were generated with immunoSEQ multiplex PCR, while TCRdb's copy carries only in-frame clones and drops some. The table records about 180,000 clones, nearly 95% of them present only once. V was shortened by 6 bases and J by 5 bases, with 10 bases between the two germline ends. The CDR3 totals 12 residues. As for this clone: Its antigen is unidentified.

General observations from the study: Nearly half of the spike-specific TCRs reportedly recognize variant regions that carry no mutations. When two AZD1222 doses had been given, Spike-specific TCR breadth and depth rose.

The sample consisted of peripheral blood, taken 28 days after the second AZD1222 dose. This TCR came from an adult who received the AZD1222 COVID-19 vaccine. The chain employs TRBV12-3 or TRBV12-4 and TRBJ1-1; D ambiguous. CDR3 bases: TGTGCCAGCAGCCTGACATTGACTGAAGCTTTCTTT. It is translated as CASSLTLTEAFF.